This T cell receptor (beta chain) was recovered during a study of blood T cell repertoires in COVID-19. Looked up from germline, CDR1 is SEHNR and CDR2 is FQNEAQ (reference sequence). The CDR3 runs to 14 residues. J gave up 3 bases and V 5 bases, and 6 bases lay outside the gene matches. Profiled with immunoSEQ multiplex PCR; TCRdb holds only in-frame clones, not every one. Of roughly 190,000 clones listed, 94% were seen once; the top ten hold 0.76%. The chain employs TRBV7-9 and TRBJ2-7, with 8 bases that match TRBD1. The receptor comes from a man aged 25-40 years with COVID-19, enrolled during active disease. The sequencing input was peripheral blood. The CDR3 DNA follows: TGTGCCAGCAGCCACGAAACAGGGGGCTACGAGCAGTACTTC. Its translation: CASSHETGGYEQYF.